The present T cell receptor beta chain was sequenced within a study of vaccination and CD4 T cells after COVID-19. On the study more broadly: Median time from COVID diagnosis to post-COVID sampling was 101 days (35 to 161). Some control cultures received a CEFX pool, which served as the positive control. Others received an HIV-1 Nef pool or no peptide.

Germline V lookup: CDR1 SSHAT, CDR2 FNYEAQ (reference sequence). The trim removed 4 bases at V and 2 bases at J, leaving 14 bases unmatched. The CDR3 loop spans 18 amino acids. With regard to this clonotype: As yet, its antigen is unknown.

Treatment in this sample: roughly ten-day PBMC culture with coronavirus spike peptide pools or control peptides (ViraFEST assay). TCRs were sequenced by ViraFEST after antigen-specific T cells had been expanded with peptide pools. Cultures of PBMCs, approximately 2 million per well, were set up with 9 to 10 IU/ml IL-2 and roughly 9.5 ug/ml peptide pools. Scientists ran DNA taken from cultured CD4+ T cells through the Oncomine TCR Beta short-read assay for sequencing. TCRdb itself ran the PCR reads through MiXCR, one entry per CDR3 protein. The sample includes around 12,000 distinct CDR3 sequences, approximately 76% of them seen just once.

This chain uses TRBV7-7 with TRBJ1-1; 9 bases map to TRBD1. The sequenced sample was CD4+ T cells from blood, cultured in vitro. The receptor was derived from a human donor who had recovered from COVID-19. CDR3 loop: CASSSGQGSRGINTEAFF. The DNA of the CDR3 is TGTGCCAGCAGCTCGGGACAGGGTTCCAGGGGAATCAACACTGAAGCTTTCTTT.